Listed below are T cell receptor beta chains from one sample, sequenced in a study of control samples from healthy donors and cancer patients. The protocol was immunoSEQ multiplex PCR, while the TCRdb copy is restricted to in-frame clones and leaves out a portion. The table shows 85,000 to 95,000 clones, with around 89% occurring only once. Sequencing was carried out using blood. The receptors shown here come from a woman between 65 and 79 years old in good health. The CDR3 runs from the conserved cysteine through the conserved F or W. Each record gives: clone size, V gene, J gene, D gene, CDR3 protein, CDR3 DNA. D genes are given only for firm matches. Clone size is given for some rows only: seen once, a few or many times, or a class if the clone is expanded.

NA	TRBV18	TRBJ1-5	NA	CASSPGAVVLQPQHF	TGTGCCAGCTCACCGGGCGCAGTGGTACTTCAGCCCCAGCATTTT
NA	TRBV30	TRBJ1-1	TRBD1	CAWRQTGVTEAFF	TGTGCCTGGAGGCAAACAGGGGTCACTGAAGCTTTCTTT
NA	TRBV27	TRBJ2-6	NA	CASSFVSGANVLTF	TGTGCCAGCAGTTTTGTCTCTGGGGCCAACGTCCTGACTTTC
NA	TRBV7-9	TRBJ1-1	NA	CASSPHQTGLNTEAFF	TGTGCCAGCAGCCCGCATCAGACAGGTTTGAACACTGAAGCTTTCTTT
NA	TRBV12-3/TRBV12-4	TRBJ1-6	TRBD1	CASSDRVNSPLHF	TGTGCCAGCAGTGACAGGGTAAATTCACCCCTCCACTTT
NA	TRBV7-9	TRBJ2-7	NA	CASSPLGSFYEQYF	TGTGCCAGCAGCCCGCTAGGGTCTTTCTACGAGCAGTACTTC
NA	TRBV30	TRBJ2-7	NA	CAWSVLGKGLSYEQYF	TGTGCCTGGAGTGTACTGGGCAAGGGCCTCTCCTACGAGCAGTACTTC
NA	TRBV6-6	TRBJ1-1	TRBD1	CASSSTDRMNTEAFF	TGTGCCAGCAGTTCCACGGACAGGATGAACACTGAAGCTTTCTTT
NA	TRBV12-3/TRBV12-4	TRBJ2-3	NA	CASRDSGSDTQYF	TGTGCCAGCAGGGATTCAGGTTCAGATACGCAGTATTTT
few	TRBV30	TRBJ1-5	NA	CAWSLYGQGNQPQHF	TGTGCCTGGAGCTTGTACGGCCAAGGAAATCAGCCCCAGCATTTT
once	TRBV9	TRBJ1-5	NA	CASGVSPENQPQHF	TGTGCCAGCGGGGTAAGTCCCGAAAATCAGCCCCAGCATTTT
NA	TRBV19	TRBJ2-1	TRBD2	CASSAGTSSYNEQFF	TGTGCCAGTAGTGCCGGGACTAGCTCCTACAATGAGCAGTTCTTC
NA	TRBV11-2	TRBJ1-2	TRBD1	CASTDRARANYGYTF	TGTGCCAGCACCGACAGGGCCCGAGCTAACTATGGCTACACCTTC
NA	TRBV30	TRBJ1-4	NA	CAVRRRANEKLFF	TGTGCCGTTCGTAGGAGGGCTAATGAAAAACTGTTTTTT
few	TRBV18	TRBJ1-6	TRBD1	CASSPPPGGIRSPLHF	TGTGCCAGCTCACCACCCCCAGGGGGCATAAGGTCACCCCTCCACTTT
once	TRBV2	TRBJ1-2	TRBD1	CASSGETGGRGYGYTF	TGTGCCAGCAGTGGCGAGACAGGGGGAAGGGGCTATGGCTACACCTTC
medium-sized	TRBV6-5	TRBJ2-7	TRBD1	CASSSPGQGYYEQYF	TGTGCCAGCAGTTCACCGGGACAGGGGTACTACGAGCAGTACTTC
NA	TRBV10-3	TRBJ1-3	TRBD1	CATLDGTGRNTIYF	TGTGCCACACTAGACGGGACAGGGAGAAACACCATATATTTT
NA	TRBV18	TRBJ1-1	NA	CASSPQGPEAFF	TGTGCCAGCTCACCACAGGGCCCTGAAGCTTTCTTT
NA	TRBV5-1	TRBJ1-1	NA	CASSGGATNTEAFF	TGCGCCAGCAGCGGAGGGGCCACGAACACTGAAGCTTTCTTT
NA	TRBV10-2	TRBJ1-2	NA	CASRGGARRDLGYTF	TGCGCCAGCAGGGGGGGGGCCCGGAGGGATTTGGGCTACACCTTC
NA	TRBV7-9	TRBJ1-3	NA	CASSSGQIGNTIYF	TGTGCCAGCAGCTCTGGACAGATCGGGAACACCATATATTTT
NA	TRBV7-9	TRBJ2-3	NA	CASSFQGDTQYF	TGTGCCAGCAGCTTCCAGGGCGATACGCAGTATTTT
once	TRBV30	TRBJ1-3	TRBD1	CAWSGQGWNTIYF	TGTGCCTGGAGCGGACAGGGCTGGAACACCATATATTTT
NA	TRBV5-6	TRBJ2-1	TRBD2	CASRYGLAGLDEQFF	TGTGCCAGCAGGTACGGACTAGCGGGATTAGATGAGCAGTTCTTC
NA	TRBV30	TRBJ2-1	TRBD1	CAWNHGTAYNEQFF	TGTGCCTGGAACCACGGGACAGCCTACAATGAGCAGTTCTTC
NA	TRBV7-9	TRBJ1-1	TRBD1	CASSTRDSTEAFF	TGTGCCAGCAGCACCCGGGACAGCACTGAAGCTTTCTTT
NA	TRBV20-1	TRBJ1-5	TRBD1	CSASPGTGYSNQPQHF	TGCAGTGCTAGTCCCGGGACAGGTTATAGCAATCAGCCCCAGCATTTT
NA	TRBV10-3	TRBJ2-1	TRBD2	CAIRSTGGPHNEQFF	TGTGCCATCAGGTCAACGGGAGGGCCACACAATGAGCAGTTCTTC
NA	TRBV24-1	TRBJ2-7	NA	CATSDLSNYEQYF	TGTGCCACCAGTGATTTGAGCAACTACGAGCAGTACTTC
NA	TRBV6-1	TRBJ2-5	TRBD2	CASSELAGGQETQYF	TGTGCCAGCAGTGAACTAGCGGGGGGGCAAGAGACCCAGTACTTC
NA	TRBV9	TRBJ1-3	NA	CASSVGGVDTIYF	TGTGCCAGCAGCGTAGGCGGAGTGGACACCATATATTTT